This T cell receptor (beta chain) was sequenced during a study of early T cells in non-severe SARS-CoV-2 infection. Points from the study as a whole: VDJdb matching skewed toward anti-spike CD8 responses, missing private and CD4 specificities.

This clonotype was seen more than once but under ten times. Antigen: not known. Individual cDNA molecules were tagged with unique molecular identifiers, the study reported. TCRdb reanalysed the 5' RACE reads using MiXCR and keeps one entry per CDR3 protein. The sample shows approximately 50,000 distinct CDR3 sequences, roughly 12% of them seen only once. Between the trimmed V and J ends, which lost 1 base and 6 bases, there was a span of 12 bases. Looked up from germline, CDR1 is SGHAT and CDR2 is FQNNGV. There are 14 residues in the CDR3. The specimen was whole blood, collected at baseline. This TCR was sampled from an adult who was a healthcare worker with PCR-confirmed SARS-CoV-2 infection or an uninfected control (not recorded which). The V and J genes are TRBV11-2 and TRBJ1-2, with D perhaps TRBD1 (6 bases). CDR3 loop: CASSLVGAGDGYTF. The CDR3 DNA follows: TGTGCCAGCAGCTTAGTGGGGGCTGGCGATGGCTACACCTTC.